The sequence of this TCR beta chain was determined in a study of CD8+CD57+ T cells in acquired aplastic anemia. The overall study: DNA recovered from sorted CD4+ and CD8+ cells had a mean of about 3 ug.

The template for TCR beta VDJ and CDR3 sequence profiling was genomic DNA. TCRdb itself ran the reads through MiXCR, one entry per CDR3 protein. Of 250,000 to 350,000 distinct CDR3 sequences in the sample, 45% to 65% are singletons; the top ten hold approximately 8%. On this clonotype: The junction and the germline gene differ at one end; a read error may be behind it.

The CDR3 spans 12 residues. The germline V gene has CDR1 PRHDT and CDR2 FYEKMQ (reference sequence). Sample: sorted CD4+, CD8+, or CD8+CD57+ T cells (not recorded which) from PBMCs. The chain joins TRBV13 to TRBJ2-7; D may correspond to TRBD1 or TRBD2 (5 bases each). The origin of this receptor is a human donor with severe aplastic anemia or a healthy control (not recorded which). The CDR3 DNA follows: TGCGCCAGCGGTCGCAATGGGGGCGAGCAGTACTTC. This translates into CASGRNGGEQYF.